The clone carrying this T cell receptor beta chain was detected only a few times. Under the authors' procedure: Counts of nucleated cells, estimated from reference gene primer amplification, were obtained. Clones were sequenced by immunoSEQ multiplex PCR, and TCRdb holds only the in-frame ones, with some missing. D and trimming come from the DNA, and the V and J calls and clone size come from that table. The table has 110,000 to 150,000 clones, around 83% seen once. The sample belongs to a study of blood T cell repertoires in COVID-19. On the study more broadly: PBMCs, B-cell-depleted T cells, or T cells provided the cDNA or gDNA that made up the material.

The sample consisted of peripheral blood. This sequence originates from an elderly woman with acute or convalescent COVID-19.

CDR3 amino acids: CASSRTGRDGYTF. The CDR3 coding sequence is TGCGCCAGCAGCCGAACAGGGAGGGATGGCTACACCTTC. This chain connects TRBV4-1 to TRBJ1-2; TRBD1 is a possible D gene (6 bases). Germline V gene lookup returns CDR1 MGHRA and CDR2 YSYEKL. The CDR3 runs to 13 residues. V lost 4 bases, J lost 6 bases, and 12 bases lay in between.